Sequencing of this T cell receptor (beta chain) was carried out in a study of CD8+CD57+ T cells in acquired aplastic anemia. Study outcomes and limitations: Sharing between patients and controls was observed for about 27 CD8+ CDR3 sequences. Patients and controls had CD8+ Simpson's diversity values that were not significantly distinct.

Only patients with CD8+CD57+ cell expansion on flow cytometry were chosen for sequencing. Each patient had severe acquired aplastic anemia. Patients had undergone no therapy by the time their blood was sampled. The use of genomic DNA as template underpinned the TCR beta VDJ and CDR3 profiling. Each CDR3 protein is one row after TCRdb ran MiXCR on the reads. The profile shows 80,000 or so distinct CDR3 sequences, roughly 70% of them singletons. Concerning this clonotype itself: Its antigen is not identified.

The germline V gene has CDR1 LNHDA and CDR2 SQIVND (reference sequence). V was pared by 3 bases and J by 9 bases, with 10 bases of the junction left unmatched. The CDR3 has 14 residues. The clonotype comes from a human donor with aplastic anemia. The material sequenced was sorted CD4+, CD8+, or CD8+CD57+ T cells (not recorded which) from PBMCs. V gene TRBV19 combines with J gene TRBJ2-5, with 7 bases matching TRBD1. In DNA, the CDR3 is TGTGCCAGTAGTATGGACAGGACCTTCTTGCCCCAGTACTTC. Protein product: CASSMDRTFLPQYF.